The clone carrying this TCR beta chain has just a few counts. The sample belongs to a study of OX40 agonist ivuxolimab in advanced cancers. Generated by immunoSEQ multiplex PCR, the TCRdb table keeps only in-frame clones and is missing some. This sample has about 78,000 clones, with more than 80% found just once. This CDR3 has 18 amino acids. The trim removed 5 bases at V and 1 base at J, leaving 16 bases unmatched. Germline V gives CDR1 KGHSH, CDR2 LQKENI. The sequence was collected from an adult with an advanced solid tumor such as melanoma, head and neck, liver or kidney cancer. The V and J genes are TRBV18 and TRBJ2-5; 7 bases are a match to TRBD2. The source was CD4+ or CD8+ T cells sorted from blood, collected in a trial of the OX40 agonist ivuxolimab. The CDR3: CASSKITQAGVSQETQYF. The CDR3 DNA is TGTGCCAGCTCAAAAATCACGCAGGCGGGAGTGTCCCAAGAGACCCAGTACTTC.